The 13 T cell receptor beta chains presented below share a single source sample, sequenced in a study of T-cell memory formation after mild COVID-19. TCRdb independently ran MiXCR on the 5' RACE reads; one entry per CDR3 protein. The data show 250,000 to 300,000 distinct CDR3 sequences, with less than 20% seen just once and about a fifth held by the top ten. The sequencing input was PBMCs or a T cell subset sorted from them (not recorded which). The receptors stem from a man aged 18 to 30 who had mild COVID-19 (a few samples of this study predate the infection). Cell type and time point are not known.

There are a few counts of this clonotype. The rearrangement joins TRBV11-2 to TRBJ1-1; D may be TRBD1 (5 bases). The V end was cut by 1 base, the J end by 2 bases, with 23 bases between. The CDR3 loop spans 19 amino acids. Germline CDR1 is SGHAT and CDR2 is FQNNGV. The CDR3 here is CASSLVFRFGVRTNTEAFF. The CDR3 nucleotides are TGTGCCAGCAGCTTAGTCTTCCGCTTTGGCGTCAGGACAAACACTGAAGCTTTCTTT.

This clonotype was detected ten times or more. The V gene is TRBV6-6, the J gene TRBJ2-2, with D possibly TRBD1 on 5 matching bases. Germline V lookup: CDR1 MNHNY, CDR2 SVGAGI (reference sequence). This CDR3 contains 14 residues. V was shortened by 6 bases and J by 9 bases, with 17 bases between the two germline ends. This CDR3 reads CASSLPPQGRELFF. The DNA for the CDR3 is TGTGCCAGCAGCCTCCCCCCGCAGGGTCGGGAGCTGTTTTTT.

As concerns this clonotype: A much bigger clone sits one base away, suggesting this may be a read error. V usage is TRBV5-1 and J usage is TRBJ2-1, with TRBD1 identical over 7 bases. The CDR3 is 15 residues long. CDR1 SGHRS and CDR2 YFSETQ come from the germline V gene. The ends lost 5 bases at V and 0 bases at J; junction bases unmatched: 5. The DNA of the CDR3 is TGCGCCAGCAGACGGGGACAGAGCTCCTACAATGAGCAGTTCTTC. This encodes CASRRGQSSYNEQFF.

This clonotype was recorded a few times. The CDR3 is CASSEETEGGYTF. DNA of the CDR3: TGTGCCAGCAGCGAAGAGACAGAAGGTGGCTACACCTTC. V usage is TRBV25-1 and J usage is TRBJ1-2, with a possible D match to TRBD1 (5 bases). V gave up 6 bases and J gave up 7 bases, with 15 bases separating them. There are 13 residues in the CDR3. The germline gives CDR1 MGHDK, CDR2 SYGVNS.

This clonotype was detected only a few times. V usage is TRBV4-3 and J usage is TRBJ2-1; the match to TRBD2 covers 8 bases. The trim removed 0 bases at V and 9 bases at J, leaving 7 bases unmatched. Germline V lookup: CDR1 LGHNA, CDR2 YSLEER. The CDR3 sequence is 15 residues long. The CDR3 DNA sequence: TGCGCCAGCAGCCAAGATCGGGGGGGGTATGGTGAGCAGTTCTTC. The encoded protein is CASSQDRGGYGEQFF.

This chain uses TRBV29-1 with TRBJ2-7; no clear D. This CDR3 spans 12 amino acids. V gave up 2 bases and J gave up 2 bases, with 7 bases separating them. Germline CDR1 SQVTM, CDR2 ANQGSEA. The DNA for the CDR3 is TGCAGCGTTGAATCCACGGCCTACGAGCAGTACTTC. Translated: CSVESTAYEQYF.

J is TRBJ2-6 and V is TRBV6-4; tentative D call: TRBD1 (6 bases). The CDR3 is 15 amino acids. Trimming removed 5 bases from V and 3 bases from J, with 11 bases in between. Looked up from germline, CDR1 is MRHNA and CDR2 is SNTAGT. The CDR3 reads CASSIQGGGANVLTF. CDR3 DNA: TGTGCCAGCAGTATACAGGGTGGTGGGGCCAACGTCCTGACTTTC.

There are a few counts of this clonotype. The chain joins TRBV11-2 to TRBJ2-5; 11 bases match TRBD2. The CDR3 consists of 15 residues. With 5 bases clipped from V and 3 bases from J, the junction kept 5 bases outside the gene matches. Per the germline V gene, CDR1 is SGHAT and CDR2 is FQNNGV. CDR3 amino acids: CASSPGTSGEETQYF. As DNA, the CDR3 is TGTGCCAGCAGCCCCGGGACTAGCGGAGAAGAGACCCAGTACTTC.

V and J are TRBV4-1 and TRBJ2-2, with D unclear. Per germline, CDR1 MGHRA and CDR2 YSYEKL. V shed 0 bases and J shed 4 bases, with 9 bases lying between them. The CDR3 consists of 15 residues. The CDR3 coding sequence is TGCGCCAGCAGCCAAGATGCGAGGCTCACCGGGGAGCTGTTTTTT. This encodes CASSQDARLTGELFF.

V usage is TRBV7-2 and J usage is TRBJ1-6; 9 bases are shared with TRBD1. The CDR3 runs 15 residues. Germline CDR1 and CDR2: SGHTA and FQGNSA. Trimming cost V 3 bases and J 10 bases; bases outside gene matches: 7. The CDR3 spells CASSLPTGGRSPLHF. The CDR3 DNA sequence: TGTGCCAGCAGCTTGCCGACAGGGGGACGATCACCCCTCCACTTT.

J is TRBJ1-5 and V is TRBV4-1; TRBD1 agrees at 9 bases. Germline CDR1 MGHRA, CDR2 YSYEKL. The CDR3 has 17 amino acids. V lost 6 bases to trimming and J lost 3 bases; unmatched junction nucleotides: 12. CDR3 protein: CASRIRPGQGLNQPQHF. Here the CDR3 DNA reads TGCGCCAGCAGGATCAGACCGGGACAGGGCCTCAATCAGCCCCAGCATTTT.

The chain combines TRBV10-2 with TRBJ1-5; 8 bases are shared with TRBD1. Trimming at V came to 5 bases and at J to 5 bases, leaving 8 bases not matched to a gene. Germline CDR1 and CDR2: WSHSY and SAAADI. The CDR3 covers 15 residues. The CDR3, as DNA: TGCGCCAGCAGTAGACAGGGGATGATCGATCAGCCCCAGCATTTT. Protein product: CASSRQGMIDQPQHF.

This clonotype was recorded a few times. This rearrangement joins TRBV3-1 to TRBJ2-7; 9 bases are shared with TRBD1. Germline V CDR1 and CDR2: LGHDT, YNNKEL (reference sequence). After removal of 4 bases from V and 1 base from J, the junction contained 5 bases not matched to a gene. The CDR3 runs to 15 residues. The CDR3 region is CASSPTGTGSYEQYF. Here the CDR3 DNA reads TGTGCCAGCAGCCCAACCGGGACAGGGTCCTACGAGCAGTACTTC.